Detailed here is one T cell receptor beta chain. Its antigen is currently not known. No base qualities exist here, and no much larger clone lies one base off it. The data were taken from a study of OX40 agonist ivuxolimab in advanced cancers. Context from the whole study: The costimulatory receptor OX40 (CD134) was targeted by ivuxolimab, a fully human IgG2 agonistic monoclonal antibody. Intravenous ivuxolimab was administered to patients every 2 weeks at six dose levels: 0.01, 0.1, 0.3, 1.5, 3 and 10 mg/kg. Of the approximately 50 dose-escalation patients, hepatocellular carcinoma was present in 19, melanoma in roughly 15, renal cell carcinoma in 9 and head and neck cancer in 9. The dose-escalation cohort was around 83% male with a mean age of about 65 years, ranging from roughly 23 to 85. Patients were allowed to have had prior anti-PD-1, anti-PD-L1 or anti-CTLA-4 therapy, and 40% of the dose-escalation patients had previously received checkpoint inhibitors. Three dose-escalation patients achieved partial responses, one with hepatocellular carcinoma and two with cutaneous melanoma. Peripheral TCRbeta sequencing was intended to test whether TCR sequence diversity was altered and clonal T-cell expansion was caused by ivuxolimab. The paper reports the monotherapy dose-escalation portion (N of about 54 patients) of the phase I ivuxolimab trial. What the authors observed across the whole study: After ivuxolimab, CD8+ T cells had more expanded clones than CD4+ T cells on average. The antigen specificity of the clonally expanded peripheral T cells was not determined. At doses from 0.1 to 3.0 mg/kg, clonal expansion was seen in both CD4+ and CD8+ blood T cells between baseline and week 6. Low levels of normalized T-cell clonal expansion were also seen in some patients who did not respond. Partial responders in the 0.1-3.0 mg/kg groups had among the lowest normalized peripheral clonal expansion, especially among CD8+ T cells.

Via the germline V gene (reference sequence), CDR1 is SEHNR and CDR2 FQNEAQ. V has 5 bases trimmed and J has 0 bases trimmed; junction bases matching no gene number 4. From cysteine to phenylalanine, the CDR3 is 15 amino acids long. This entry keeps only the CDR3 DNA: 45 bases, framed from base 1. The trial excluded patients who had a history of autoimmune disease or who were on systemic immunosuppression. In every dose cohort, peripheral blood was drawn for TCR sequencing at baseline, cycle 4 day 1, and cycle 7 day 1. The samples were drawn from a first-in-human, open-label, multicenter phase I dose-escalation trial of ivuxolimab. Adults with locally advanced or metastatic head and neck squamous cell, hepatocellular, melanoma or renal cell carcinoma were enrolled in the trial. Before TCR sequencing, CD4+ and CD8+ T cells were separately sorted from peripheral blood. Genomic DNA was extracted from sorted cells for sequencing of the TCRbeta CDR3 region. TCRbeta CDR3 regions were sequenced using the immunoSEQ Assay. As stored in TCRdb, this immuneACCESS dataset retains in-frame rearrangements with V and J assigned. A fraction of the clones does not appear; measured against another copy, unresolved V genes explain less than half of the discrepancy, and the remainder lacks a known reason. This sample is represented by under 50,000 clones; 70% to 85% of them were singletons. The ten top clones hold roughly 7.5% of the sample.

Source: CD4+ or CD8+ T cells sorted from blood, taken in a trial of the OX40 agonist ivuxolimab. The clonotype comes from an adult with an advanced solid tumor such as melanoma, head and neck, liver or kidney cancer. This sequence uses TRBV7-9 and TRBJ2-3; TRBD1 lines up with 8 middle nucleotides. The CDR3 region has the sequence CASSPGQGSTDTQYF. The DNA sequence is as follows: TGTGCCAGCAGCCCCGGACAGGGTAGCACAGATACGCAGTATTTT.